The clone carrying this T cell receptor (beta chain) was picked up a small number of times. The antigen is undetermined. A single record per CDR3 protein comes from TCRdb applying MiXCR to the 5' RACE reads. The sample holds about 810,000 distinct CDR3 sequences, around 12% seen once. These data come from a study of identical twins. The CDR3 sequence is 13 residues long. Trimming shortened V by 1 base and J by 6 bases, and 10 bases separated the two germline ends. Germline V gene data show CDR1 as LGHDT and CDR2 as YNNKEL (reference sequence). The study, taken as a whole, reports: Beta out-of-frame twin sharing showed a weaker excess. Analyses based on zero insertions could be partly confounded by invariant MAIT and iNKT cells. Cord blood's abundant beta clonotypes had fewer insertions, unlike memory repertoires.

These same data were also listed under a study on yellow fever vaccine responses in identical twins.

The chain links TRBV3-1 to TRBJ2-7, with no clear D. The sequence was collected from a young woman in good health. The specimen sequenced was PBMCs. As DNA, the CDR3 is TGTGCCAGCAGCCAAGTCCAATACGGCGAGCAGTACTTC. It is translated as CASSQVQYGEQYF.